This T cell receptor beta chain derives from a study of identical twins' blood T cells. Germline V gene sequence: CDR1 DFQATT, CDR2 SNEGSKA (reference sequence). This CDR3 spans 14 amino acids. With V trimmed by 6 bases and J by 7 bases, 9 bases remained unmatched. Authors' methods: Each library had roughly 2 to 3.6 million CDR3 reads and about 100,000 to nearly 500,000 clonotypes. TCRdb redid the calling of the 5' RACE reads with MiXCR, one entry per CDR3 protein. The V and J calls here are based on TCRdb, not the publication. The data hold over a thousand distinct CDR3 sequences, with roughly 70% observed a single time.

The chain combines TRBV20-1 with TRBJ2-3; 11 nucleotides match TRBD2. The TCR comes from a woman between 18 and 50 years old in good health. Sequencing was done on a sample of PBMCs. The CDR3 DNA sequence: TGCAGTGCCGTACTAGCGGGGGACGCAAATACGCAGTATTTT. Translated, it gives CSAVLAGDANTQYF.